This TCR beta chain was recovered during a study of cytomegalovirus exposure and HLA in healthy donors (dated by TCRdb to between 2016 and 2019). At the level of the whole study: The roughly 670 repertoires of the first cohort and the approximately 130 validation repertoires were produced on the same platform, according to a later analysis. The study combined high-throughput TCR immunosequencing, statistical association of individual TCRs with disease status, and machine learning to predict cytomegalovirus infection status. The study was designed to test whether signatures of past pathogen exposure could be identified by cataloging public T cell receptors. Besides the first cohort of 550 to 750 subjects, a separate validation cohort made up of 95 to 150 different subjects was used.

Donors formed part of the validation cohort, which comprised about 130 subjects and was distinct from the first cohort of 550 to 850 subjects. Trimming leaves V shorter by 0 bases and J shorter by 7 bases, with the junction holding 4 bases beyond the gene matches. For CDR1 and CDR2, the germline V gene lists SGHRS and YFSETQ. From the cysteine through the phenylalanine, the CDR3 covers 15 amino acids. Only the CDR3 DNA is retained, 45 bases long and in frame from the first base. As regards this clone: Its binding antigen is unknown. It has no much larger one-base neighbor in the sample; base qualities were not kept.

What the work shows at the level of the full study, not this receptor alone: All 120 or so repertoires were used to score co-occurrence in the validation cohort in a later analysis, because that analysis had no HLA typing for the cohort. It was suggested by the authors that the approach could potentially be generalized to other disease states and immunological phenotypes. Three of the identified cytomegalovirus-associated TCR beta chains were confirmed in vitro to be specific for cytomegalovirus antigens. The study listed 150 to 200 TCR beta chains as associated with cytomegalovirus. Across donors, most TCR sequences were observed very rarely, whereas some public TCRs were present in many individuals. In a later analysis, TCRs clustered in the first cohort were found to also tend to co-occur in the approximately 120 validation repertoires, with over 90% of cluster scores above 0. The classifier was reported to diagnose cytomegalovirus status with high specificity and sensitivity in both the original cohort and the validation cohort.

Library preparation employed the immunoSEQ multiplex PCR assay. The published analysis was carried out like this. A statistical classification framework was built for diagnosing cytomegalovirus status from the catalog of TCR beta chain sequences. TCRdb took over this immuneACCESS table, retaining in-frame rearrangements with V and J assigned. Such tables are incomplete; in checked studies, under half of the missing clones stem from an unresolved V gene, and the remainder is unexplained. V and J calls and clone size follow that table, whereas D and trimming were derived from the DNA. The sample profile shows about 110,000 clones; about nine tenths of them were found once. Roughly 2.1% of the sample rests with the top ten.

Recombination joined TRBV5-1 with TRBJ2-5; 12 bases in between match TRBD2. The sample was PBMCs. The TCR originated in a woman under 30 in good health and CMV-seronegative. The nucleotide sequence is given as TGCGCCAGCAGCTTGGCTAGCGGGAGGGCCGGGACCCAGTACTTC. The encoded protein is CASSLASGRAGTQYF.